Listed here is a single T cell receptor beta chain. Antigen unknown. Via CD45RO/CCR7/CD25/CD127/CD95/CD27, cells of the CD4+ naive, central memory, regulatory and stem cell-like memory subsets were sorted. Reverse transcription of all isolated RNA meant that expressed TCRB transcripts were sequenced. Here immunoSEQ multiplex PCR was the method, and the copy in TCRdb shows in-frame clones only, minus some. Of about 340,000 clones in the sample, around 9.7% were seen once. V shed 7 bases and J shed 7 bases, with 13 bases lying between them. Germline V gene data show CDR1 as WNHNN and CDR2 as SYGVQD (reference sequence). This CDR3 has 12 amino acids. The data stem from a study of beta chain features in type 1 diabetes. Overall study findings and caveats: TCRB repertoires of naive, central memory and Treg cells appeared more similar among patients than among healthy donors. When Type 1 diabetes patients were examined, their TCRB CDR3s proved moderately but significantly shorter in all four CD4+ subsets. The question of HLA type influencing TCRB rearrangement was one that remained unresolved here. Lower insertion and higher deletion counts appeared at VDJ junctions in type 1 diabetes patients.

Specimen: central memory CD4+ T cells from blood. J is TRBJ2-5 and V is TRBV10-1; D unclear. This clonotype was sampled from a man aged 25-45 years with type 1 diabetes. CDR3 loop: CASIEFSPTQYF. CDR3 bases: TGCGCCAGCATTGAATTCTCACCGACCCAGTACTTC.